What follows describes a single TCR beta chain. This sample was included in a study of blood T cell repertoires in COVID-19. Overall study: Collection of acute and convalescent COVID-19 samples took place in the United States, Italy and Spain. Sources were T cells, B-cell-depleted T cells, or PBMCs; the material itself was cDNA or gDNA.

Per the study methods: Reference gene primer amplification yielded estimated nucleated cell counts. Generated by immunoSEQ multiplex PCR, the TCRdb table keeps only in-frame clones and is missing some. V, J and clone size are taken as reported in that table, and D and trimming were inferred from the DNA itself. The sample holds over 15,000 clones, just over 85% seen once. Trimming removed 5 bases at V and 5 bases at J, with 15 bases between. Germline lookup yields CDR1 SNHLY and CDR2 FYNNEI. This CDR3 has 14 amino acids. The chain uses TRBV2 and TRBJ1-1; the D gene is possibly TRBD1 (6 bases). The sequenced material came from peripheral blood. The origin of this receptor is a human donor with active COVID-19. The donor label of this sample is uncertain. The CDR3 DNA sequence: TGTGCCAGCAGTTACCAGGGGTTGGGGACTGAAGCTTTCTTT. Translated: CASSYQGLGTEAFF.